The 14 T cell receptor beta chains below were found in one sample sequenced in a study of human T cells and chemical hapten exposure. Time point indicated: pre-sensitization, week 0. Treatment defined: therapeutic diphenylcyclopropenone sensitization with weekly scalp DPC. Using its own MiXCR run on the RACE reads, TCRdb lists one record per CDR3 protein. The sample records fewer than 300,000 distinct CDR3 sequences, 7.7% being singletons. Sequences were derived from whole blood, sampled in connection with sensitization to the hapten diphenylcyclopropenone (DPC). These receptors were obtained from a man between 18 and 29 years old with alopecia areata. Some clones in this sample may be carry-over from other donors' samples.

The chain couples TRBV5-1 to TRBJ2-5, with 11 bases identical to TRBD2. CDR1 is SGHRS, CDR2 YFSETQ, per germline. V dropped 4 bases and J dropped 1; count of bases not matched to a gene: 6. The CDR3 covers 16 residues. The CDR3 here is CASSLGLAALQETQYF. CDR3 nucleotides: TGCGCCAGCAGCCTGGGACTAGCGGCCCTCCAAGAGACCCAGTACTTC. Using reference TRBV5-1 and TRBJ2-5 for the parts outside the CDR3, the full variable domain is KAGVTQTPRYLIKTRGQQVTLSCSPISGHRSVSWYQQTPGQGLQFLFEYFSETQRNKGNFPGRFSGRQFSNSRSEMNVSTLELGDSALYLCASSLGLAALQETQYFGPGTRLLVL.

This clonotype was seen at least ten times. V usage is TRBV28 and J usage is TRBJ1-2; D unresolved. The V gene lost 7 bases and the J gene lost 2 bases, with 8 bases spanning the gap. This CDR3 region has 12 residues. The germline CDR1 and CDR2 sequences are MDHEN and SYDVKM. CDR3 protein: CASTGPNYGYTF. CDR3 nucleotides: TGTGCCAGCACAGGCCCGAACTATGGCTACACCTTC.

This clonotype was seen only a few times. The rearrangement uses TRBV5-1 and TRBJ1-1, with D possibly matching TRBD1 (6 bases). CDR1 SGHRS and CDR2 YFSETQ come from the germline V gene. Trimming pared 1 base from V and 10 bases from J, leaving 14 bases between. The CDR3 is 13 residues long. CDR3 DNA: TGCGCCAGCAGCTTGCAGGGGAGCGGTTTAGCTTTCTTT. This sequence encodes CASSLQGSGLAFF.

V is TRBV20-1 and J is TRBJ2-2, with 12 bases that match TRBD1. Per the germline V gene, CDR1 is DFQATT and CDR2 is SNEGSKA (reference sequence). V lost 3 bases to trimming and J lost 1 base; unmatched junction nucleotides: 3. The CDR3 is 16 amino acids. In DNA, the CDR3 is TGCAGTGCTAGGGGGACAGGGGGCCAGAACACCGGGGAGCTGTTTTTT. Amino acid sequence: CSARGTGGQNTGELFF.

This CDR3 is CASSWDRGSTGELFF. The CDR3 bases are TGTGCCAGCAGCTGGGACAGGGGGAGCACCGGGGAGCTGTTTTTT. The gene calls are TRBV7-2 and TRBJ2-2, with 11 bases fitting TRBD1. Germline V CDR1 and CDR2: SGHTA, FQGNSA. Trimming cost V 4 bases and J 4 bases; bases outside gene matches: 2. This CDR3 has 15 amino acids.

The rearrangement joins TRBV13 to TRBJ2-1; 8 nucleotides match TRBD2. Unmatched junction bases numbered 8, after V lost 5 bases and J lost 2 bases. The V gene's germline CDR1 is PRHDT and CDR2 FYEKMQ (reference sequence). This CDR3 contains 16 residues. The CDR3 region is CASSRPSRGAYNEQFF. As DNA, the CDR3 is TGTGCCAGCAGCCGCCCCTCGCGGGGGGCCTACAATGAGCAGTTCTTC.

This clonotype showed up many times. This chain joins TRBV3-1 and TRBJ1-5; D not resolved. V was pared by 0 bases and J by 4 bases, with 7 bases between. This CDR3 spans 14 amino acids. Germline assignment: CDR1 LGHDT and CDR2 YNNKEL (reference sequence). CDR3 sequence (DNA): TGTGCCAGCAGCCAAGATGGCATTAATCAGCCCCAGCATTTT. It codes for CASSQDGINQPQHF.

This clonotype was seen a single time. The CDR3 region is CASRALTGTLKDQYEQYF. Here the CDR3 DNA reads TGTGCCAGCAGGGCCCTGACCGGGACCTTAAAAGACCAATACGAGCAGTACTTC. This chain uses TRBV11-2 with TRBJ2-7; perhaps D is TRBD1 or TRBD2 (5 bases each). The CDR3 consists of 18 residues. Trimming left V 6 bases short and J 4 bases short, with 28 bases between. In germline, CDR1 is SGHAT, CDR2 FQNNGV.

This clonotype was seen a few times. The gene calls are TRBV7-3 and TRBJ2-1, with unresolved D. The CDR3 runs to 13 residues. Germline V CDR1 and CDR2: SGHTA, FQGTGA. Trimming took 2 bases from V and 8 from J, leaving 10 bases between them. CDR3 amino acids: CASSLPSLDEQFF. DNA of the CDR3: TGTGCCAGCAGCTTACCAAGCTTGGATGAGCAGTTCTTC.

This clonotype was counted many times. This sequence joins TRBV6-2 or TRBV6-3 and TRBJ1-2; D unresolved. V lost 4 bases and J lost 4, with 10 bases in between. Germline-derived CDR1 and CDR2 are MNHEY and SVGEGT. CDR3 length: 13 amino acids. DNA for the CDR3: TGTGCCAGCAGTTCCCTGACAATCTATGGCTACACCTTC. This gives the protein CASSSLTIYGYTF.

This clonotype was seen a handful of times. V is TRBV11-2 and J is TRBJ1-3; D remains unclear. V was pared by 5 bases and J by 5 bases, with 7 bases between. The CDR3 contains 12 residues. The germline gives CDR1 SGHAT, CDR2 FQNNGV. The CDR3 sequence is CASSGRRNTIYF. The CDR3 DNA is TGTGCCAGCAGCGGGCGCCGAAACACCATATATTTT.

The chain carries TRBV12-3 or TRBV12-4 and TRBJ2-7; TRBD1 matches 9 bases. This CDR3 spans 14 amino acids. The V gene end was trimmed by 4 bases and the J gene end by 2 bases; junction bases not matched to a gene: 3. CDR3 sequence: CASSSRQGAYEQYF. CDR3 DNA sequence: TGTGCCAGCAGTTCCCGACAGGGGGCCTACGAGCAGTACTTC.

This clonotype appeared a few times. The V and J genes are TRBV7-3 and TRBJ1-1; 10 nucleotides align to TRBD1. Germline CDR1 reads SGHTA; CDR2 reads FQGTGA. CDR3 length: 14 residues. J gave up 5 bases and V 5 bases, and 5 bases lay outside the gene matches. CDR3 loop: CASSPRDRGTEAFF. In DNA, the CDR3 is TGTGCCAGCAGCCCAAGGGACAGGGGAACTGAAGCTTTCTTT.

This clonotype was seen a handful of times. DNA for the CDR3: TGTGCCAGCAGCTTACAACAGGACACAGATACGCAGTATTTT. Protein sequence: CASSLQQDTDTQYF. The chain links TRBV7-2 to TRBJ2-3; D is possibly TRBD1 (5 bases). V was cut by 2 bases and J by 2 bases, with 8 bases left in between. Looked up from germline, CDR1 is SGHTA and CDR2 is FQGNSA. The CDR3 sequence is 14 residues long.